The T cell receptor beta chain described here comes from a study of shared clonotypes between healthy human individuals. Broader study findings: All-four-donor shared clonotypes had higher generation probabilities than non-shared clonotypes did. Clonotypes that were shared across four donors made up roughly 5.2% of naive CD4 clonotypes.

CDR3 length equals 14 residues. The germline V gene has CDR1 ENHRY and CDR2 SYGVKD. V was pared by 0 bases and J by 1 base, with 6 bases between. Worth noting for this clone: What it binds is not known.

Sequencing used immunoSEQ multiplex PCR; TCRdb keeps in-frame clones, though not all of them. The sample shows over a million clones, approximately 98.5% of them seen only once. Sequenced input: naive CD4+ T cells sorted from blood. Described subset: CD45RA+ positively selected. This TCR was recovered from a man aged 25 to 40 in good health. The chain couples TRBV10-3 to TRBJ1-1; TRBD1 might be the D (5 bases). The CDR3 DNA is TGTGCCATCAGTGAGTCGACAGCGAACACTGAAGCTTTCTTT. Translating gives CAISESTANTEAFF.